This T cell receptor (beta chain) was recovered during a study of cytomegalovirus exposure and HLA in healthy donors (TCRdb year 2017). Background for the entire study: In an earlier analysis of under 600 of the donors, 250 to 350 Gb of sequence data and some 100 million unique TCR beta sequences from some 170 million T cells were reported. About 330 gigabases of sequencing data and approximately 91 million unique TCR sequences made up an early release that covered about 640 HLA-typed donors. Among the approximately 400 genotyped donors, approximately 76% belonged to the genetic ancestry cluster associated with self-reported Caucasian donors. The study was designed to test whether signatures of past pathogen exposure could be identified by cataloging public T cell receptors. The study profiled the T cell repertoires of hundreds of subjects by immunosequencing and related them to cytomegalovirus serostatus. Besides the first cohort of under 700 subjects, a separate validation cohort made up of 95 to 150 different subjects was used. To predict cytomegalovirus infection status, the study combined high-throughput TCR immunosequencing, statistical association of individual TCRs with disease status, and machine learning. In a later analysis, previously published TCR beta repertoires from 670 or so donors were re-analyzed and high-resolution HLA genotyping was added so that TCR occurrence patterns could be studied. Rather than using new phenotypic data, the later analysis identified candidate immune exposures from TCR beta sequences and from how often those sequences occurred across donors. To decide whether each TCR beta V gene segment behaved as functional or pseudogenic, an earlier analysis of fewer than 750 of the donors relied on high-throughput TCR beta sequencing. Donor age, sex, ethnicity and CMV serostatus were collected together with the repertoire data. A later genetic analysis took genome-wide SNP genotypes for about three fifths of the 666 donors and used that subset as a discovery cohort. All discovery cohort repertoires had been generated on a single sequencing platform. Class I and class II HLA loci were covered by the typing at four-digit resolution. The number of donors typed differed by locus, with roughly 620-640 for A, B, C, DRB1 and DQB1, roughly 520 for DQA1, over 600 for DPA1, and some 440 for DPB1. A few DR-DQ haplotypes were treated as single units for association and clustering because of strong linkage in the cohort. Across 398 genotyped donors of the cohort, an average of approximately 220,000 unique TCR beta nucleotide sequences per donor were sequenced, and roughly 17% of those sequences were non-productive. The investigation overall reported the following: The sequencing pipeline was judged likely to have produced a cluster of highly shared sequence variants as a technical artifact. The 87-base-pair reads could not distinguish some IMGT-functional V segments, including TRBV6-2 and TRBV6-3, so those segments were excluded. The authors suggested that the approach could potentially be extended to other disease states and immunological phenotypes. A further reported finding was that TCR beta sequences accurately predicted the HLA-A and HLA-B alleles for most subjects in the first cohort. According to a later analysis, most CMV-associated TCR beta chains appeared to be HLA-restricted, and the HLA associations seemed to be driven largely by CMV exposure. A later genetic analysis associated a missense DCLRE1C variant with V-gene and J-gene trimming of TCR beta chains, and an independent cohort replicated the association. The classifier was reported to diagnose cytomegalovirus status with high specificity and sensitivity in both the original and validation cohorts. Across donors, most TCR sequences were observed very rarely, whereas some public TCRs were present in many individuals. An earlier analysis of approximately 600 of the donors showed that most TCR beta V segments appeared in productive rearrangements either about 87% or about 30% of the time, which broadly matched IMGT annotations. At a false discovery rate of 0.05, a later analysis linked around 15,000 TCR beta sequences to specific HLA alleles. Compared with the roughly 710-donor mean, donors in an Asian-associated ancestry cluster had fewer N-insertions in productive TCRs, according to a later genetic analysis. In this cohort, only TCR beta chains were sequenced, and detectable features were limited by the absence of alpha or paired-chain data. Because counts were too low, 15 to 20 rarely observed V segments, including chromosome 9 orphons, were excluded from the earlier analysis of 500 to 700 of the donors. In a later analysis, TCR association rates were found to vary across HLA loci, with the most associated TCRs seen for DRB1 alleles and the fewest for HLA-C alleles. A total of some 180 TCR beta chains were listed by the study as associated with cytomegalovirus. In a later analysis, HLA-associated TCR beta chains showed more clonal expansion and lower generation probabilities than non-associated chains that were equally common. In a later analysis, several top co-occurrence clusters were reported to appear linked to parvovirus B19, influenza, CMV and Epstein-Barr virus. In vitro tests confirmed that a few of the cytomegalovirus-associated TCR beta chains recognize cytomegalovirus antigens. Linkage disequilibrium might explain the correlated functional status among segregating V segments, but an unknown experimental factor could not be excluded. The presence/absence analyses assumed that sequencing depth was roughly uniform across donors, and that assumption may not be true. For the cohort, immune exposure information was limited to CMV serostatus. Assigning TCR associations to individual alleles was difficult when HLA alleles, especially DR and DQ, strongly co-occurred. Because HLA typing was missing for some donors at each locus, association tests included only the typed subset.

The cohort consisted of 650 to 700 healthy bone marrow donors. At the time of sampling, all cohort members were nominally healthy, though unrecorded immune exposures were likely present. The donor was CMV seropositive and was included in the group of 250 to 300 seropositive cohort members. Every donor gave a peripheral blood sample, and the peripheral blood mononuclear cells from that sample were used for TCR beta sequencing. Genomic DNA was extracted from the blood cell samples with the Qiagen DNeasy Blood Extraction Kit. Details on this clone: Its specific antigen is unknown. One base away there is no much larger clone; base qualities are not given.

There are 16 amino acids in the CDR3, from cysteine to phenylalanine inclusive. The only DNA kept is the CDR3, 48 bases in frame from the first base. In the germline V gene, CDR1 corresponds to KGHSH and CDR2 to LQKENI. V lost 6 bases and J lost 3 bases, and the count of bases not matched to a germline gene is 11. Receptors were amplified or captured by the immunoSEQ multiplex PCR assay. A mixture of 60 forward primers for TCR Vbeta segments and 13 reverse primers for TCR Jbeta segments was used in the multiplex PCR. A multiplex PCR assay on genomic DNA amplified the CDR3 region of rearranged TCR beta genes. Amplified TCR beta libraries were sequenced as 87-base-pair reads on the Illumina HiSeq System. The original pipeline was this. A later analysis tallied roughly 78 million unique TCR beta chains across the roughly 610 repertoires, and about 10 million of those chains were shared by two or more donors. To remove PCR and sequencing errors, raw reads were error-corrected and collapsed into unique sequences using a nearest-neighbor algorithm that merged closely related sequences. V, D and J gene segments were assigned by aligning CDR3 sequences to IMGT reference sequences. For a sequence to be retained, at least a six-nucleotide match to both a V gene segment and a J gene segment was required. A rearrangement was called productive if the CDR3 had no stop codons and remained in frame with V and J, and every other rearrangement was called non-productive. Following IMGT convention, CDR3 was defined as the stretch from the second conserved V-encoded cysteine up to the conserved J-encoded phenylalanine. Sequences without an unambiguous match to a single V gene segment were excluded from the earlier analysis of almost 600 of the donors. In an earlier analysis of about 590 of the donors, a V segment was called functional when productive rearrangements were above 56.7%, and segregating when the standard deviation between donors exceeded 5%. A statistical classification framework was built for diagnosing cytomegalovirus status from the catalog of TCR beta chain sequences. V and J gene assignment, in a later analysis, came from comparing TCR nucleotide sequences with IMGT/GENE-DB human TR gene sequences. In a later analysis, CDR3 sequences and most-parsimonious VDJ recombination scenarios were assigned using the TCRdist pipeline. In a later analysis, every TCR beta chain was defined by the combination of its CDR3 amino acid sequence and its V-gene family, and reads without a unique V-gene family were dropped. As a way to deal with suspected cross-contamination and a sequencing artifact, a later analysis dropped over 550 nucleotide sequences that were highly shared and had low generation probability. In a later analysis, a clonal expansion index was calculated for each public chain from normalized within-repertoire ranks of inferred template counts. In a later analysis, generation probabilities were computed with a VDJ recombination model fitted to out-of-frame rearrangements, and the resulting probabilities were checked against IGoR. In a later analysis, TCR-TCR, TCR-HLA and TCR-CMV co-occurrence was scored with hypergeometric tests, and a repertoire-size bias correction was applied to TCR pairs. A later analysis estimated false discovery rates by permuting HLA or CMV assignments 20 times. In a later analysis, co-occurring TCRs were grouped with DBSCAN, and TCRdist sequence similarity was added when clustering was performed within HLA-allele-positive subsets. For co-occurrence clustering, repertoires with fewer than 30,000 or more than 120,000 public chains were excluded, along with roughly 5 repertoires with anomalous nucleotide sharing. This is the immuneACCESS table as TCRdb keeps it, with only in-frame sequences that have V and J called. A part of the clones is gone; compared with another copy, unresolved V genes explain less than half, and the rest is unexplained. V and J calls and clone size are those listed in that table; D and trimming were worked out from the DNA. The sample data list 250,000 to 350,000 clones, and 86% of these were observed just once. The leading ten clones occupy 3.5% to 4% of the sample.

Sequenced: PBMCs. The chain links TRBV18 with TRBJ1-5; 7 central bases correspond to TRBD1. The sequence was obtained from a man aged 40-50 years in good health and CMV-seropositive. In nucleotides, the sequence is TGTGCCAGCTCGCCGACAGGGAGAGGAGACAATCAGCCCCAGCATTTT. It encodes CASSPTGRGDNQPQHF.